The 31 T cell receptor beta chains listed next were all sequenced from one sample in a study of identical twins (dated by TCRdb to the mid-2010s). Libraries came from 5' RACE. Sequencing was carried out with an Illumina HiSeq 2000. The public reads were reanalyzed by TCRdb: fastp trimming at Q25, MiXCR alignment, in-frame beta chains only. Every entry covers one CDR3 protein and lists the most common genes and DNA from its rows. The sample table shows 1.5 million or so distinct CDR3 sequences, and under 35% are seen once. Together, the top ten hold 0.25% to 0.3% of the sample. Sequenced sample: cord blood. Receptors originate from a newborn girl in good health.

V usage is TRBV11-1 and J usage is TRBJ2-5; no definite D call. Gene TRBJ2-7 matches the end of the DNA better, so the J call may be wrong. The CDR3 length is 15 residues. The V gene's germline CDR1 is SGHAT and CDR2 FQDESV (reference sequence). CDR3 sequence reads: CASSPAPGPYLEQYF. CDR3 in DNA: TGTGCCAGCAGCCCCGCTCCCGGACCATATCTCGAGCAGTACTTC.

This clonotype was observed many times. The V gene is TRBV12-3 or TRBV12-4, the J gene TRBJ1-5; D not resolved. Trimming shortened V by 2 bases and J by 2 bases, and 7 bases separated the two germline ends. The CDR3 has 14 amino acids. The CDR3 DNA reads as TGTGCCAGCAGTTTACTCCAGGGCAATCAGCCCCAGCATTTT. This codes for CASSLLQGNQPQHF.

This clonotype was seen a few times. This rearrangement joins TRBV27 to TRBJ1-1; unclear D gene. The ends were cut back, 0 bases at V and 0 bases at J, with 8 bases in the middle. This CDR3 has 15 amino acids. The germline V gene has CDR1 MNHEY and CDR2 SMNVEV (reference sequence). Here the CDR3 DNA reads TGTGCCAGCAGTTTATCAGTACCGGTGAACACTGAAGCTTTCTTT. This codes for CASSLSVPVNTEAFF.

Only a few counts were recorded for this clonotype. The V call is TRBV6-5, the J call TRBJ1-2, with 9 bases lining up with TRBD1. The germline CDR1 and CDR2 sequences are MNHEY and SVGAGI. The CDR3 spans 14 residues. The J segment lost 6 bases and the V segment lost 2 bases, leaving 4 bases of the junction unmatched. The CDR3 loop is CASSYTTGGNGYTF. CDR3 DNA sequence: TGTGCCAGCAGTTACACCACAGGGGGCAATGGCTACACCTTC.

This chain links TRBV19 with TRBJ1-1; D might be TRBD1 (5 bases). V gave up 3 bases and J gave up 6 bases, with 8 bases separating them. The length of the CDR3 is 12 residues. The V gene's germline CDR1 is LNHDA and CDR2 SQIVND (reference sequence). The chain's CDR3 is CASSMGGSEAFF. CDR3 in DNA: TGTGCCAGTAGTATGGGGGGGTCTGAAGCTTTCTTT.

The rearrangement links TRBV27 to TRBJ2-5; 12 positions agree with TRBD2. This CDR3 comprises 16 residues. Germline CDR1 reads MNHEY; CDR2 reads SMNVEV (reference sequence). With V trimmed by 3 bases and J by 11 bases, 13 bases remained unmatched. The CDR3 DNA reads as TGTGCCAGCAGTTTCTCGGCTAGCGGGAGGGCCCGGGAGCAGTACTTC. Translating gives CASSFSASGRAREQYF.

The chain couples TRBV28 to TRBJ2-5, with 12 bases that match TRBD2. The DNA end is more similar to TRBJ2-7, so the J call may be wrong. This CDR3 is 16 amino acids long. CDR1 is MDHEN, CDR2 SYDVKM, per germline. CDR3 region: CASSGRTSGIPYEQYF. Written as DNA, the CDR3 is TGTGCCAGCAGTGGCCGGACTAGCGGGATCCCCTACGAGCAGTACTTC.

V gene TRBV7-2 combines with J gene TRBJ2-5; 9 bases are shared with TRBD2. Germline V gene lookup returns CDR1 SGHTA and CDR2 FQGNSA. The junction had 5 bases not matched to a gene; V was cut back by 2 bases and J by 4 bases. The CDR3 is made up of 15 amino acids. In DNA form, the CDR3 reads TGTGCCAGCAGCTTACGGCGGGAGGGTGGAGAGACCCAGTACTTC. This gives the protein CASSLRREGGETQYF.

The rearrangement links TRBV6-1 to TRBJ1-6, with D tentatively TRBD1 (6 bases). This CDR3 is 15 amino acids long. Germline V lookup: CDR1 MNHNS, CDR2 SASEGT. The ends were cut back, 5 bases at V and 4 bases at J, with 12 bases in the middle. The CDR3 reads CASSTGTYYNSPLHF. As DNA, the CDR3 is TGTGCCAGCAGTACCGGGACATATTATAATTCACCCCTCCACTTT.

This clonotype was seen a few times. The chain recombines TRBV20-1 with TRBJ1-5, with a possible D match to TRBD1 (5 bases). Germline V gene sequence: CDR1 DFQATT, CDR2 SNEGSKA (reference sequence). V was cut by 0 bases and J by 5 bases, with 11 bases left in between. The CDR3 totals 14 residues. CDR3 sequence: CSARDPMGDQPQHF. Here the CDR3 DNA reads TGCAGTGCTAGAGATCCGATGGGGGATCAGCCCCAGCATTTT.

This clonotype was counted a few times. V is TRBV20-1 and J is TRBJ2-3, with unresolved D. CDR3 length: 15 residues. CDR1 and CDR2 (germline): DFQATT, SNEGSKA (reference sequence). The germline V and J ends were trimmed by 6 bases and 5 bases, with 21 bases remaining between them. The CDR3 DNA reads as TGCAGTGCCCCTACCCTCCGAGCAGGTCGAGATACGCAGTATTTT. Translation: CSAPTLRAGRDTQYF.

The V call is TRBV12-3 or TRBV12-4, the J call TRBJ2-1, with 9 bases fitting TRBD2. J gave up 6 bases and V 2 bases, and 5 bases lay outside the gene matches. This CDR3 contains 15 residues. CDR3 region: CASSLRAGGTNEQFF. In DNA form, the CDR3 reads TGTGCCAGCAGTTTACGGGCGGGAGGGACCAATGAGCAGTTCTTC.

This chain links TRBV11-3 with TRBJ2-4; D may correspond to TRBD1 or TRBD2 (6 bases each). Germline values: CDR1 SGHNT, CDR2 YENEEA. The length of the CDR3 is 19 residues. Trimming left V 4 bases short and J 0 bases short, with 22 bases between. CDR3 loop: CASSSGSITGTLAKNIQYF. As DNA, the CDR3 is TGTGCCAGCAGCTCAGGATCCATCACAGGGACTCTAGCCAAAAACATTCAGTACTTC.

The chain uses TRBV11-2 and TRBJ2-7; 7 nucleotides agree with TRBD1. Germline CDR1 SGHAT, CDR2 FQNNGV. V lost 2 bases and J lost 5; bases outside the gene matches: 9. The CDR3 has 15 amino acids. CDR3 DNA sequence: TGTGCCAGCAGCTTAAGGTGGCAGGGGGTACACGAGCAGTACTTC. Translated, it gives CASSLRWQGVHEQYF.

The chain has TRBV3-1 and TRBJ2-5; D remains unclear. Germline values: CDR1 LGHDT, CDR2 YNNKEL (reference sequence). Trimming removed 1 base from V and 13 bases from J, with 13 bases in between. This CDR3 contains 12 residues. CDR3 sequence reads: CASSQGRASGYF. CDR3 in DNA: TGTGCCAGCAGCCAAGGCCGGGCCTCTGGGTACTTC.

This chain connects TRBV28 to TRBJ2-1, with 7 bases identical to TRBD2. Germline CDR1 and CDR2: MDHEN and SYDVKM. Germline trimming cut 7 bases from V and 0 bases from J; bases unmatched to any gene: 6. The CDR3 sequence is 15 residues long. CDR3 amino acids: CASTRAGSSYNEQFF. In DNA form, the CDR3 reads TGTGCCAGCACCCGAGCGGGGAGCTCCTACAATGAGCAGTTCTTC.

The genes are TRBV7-2 and TRBJ2-7, with unresolved D. The germline CDR1 and CDR2 sequences are SGHTA and FQGNSA. Trimming left V 2 bases short and J 0 bases short, with 11 bases between. The CDR3 loop spans 15 amino acids. CDR3 nucleotide sequence: TGTGCCAGCAGCTTAAGCTCCCTGGGCTCCTACGAGCAGTACTTC. Protein: CASSLSSLGSYEQYF.

J is TRBJ2-2 and V is TRBV5-1; D gene uncertain. The germline gives CDR1 SGHRS, CDR2 YFSETQ. The V and J ends lost 7 bases and 6 bases respectively, with 13 bases between them. The CDR3 spans 13 residues. The chain's CDR3 is CASERWDSGELFF. Here the CDR3 DNA reads TGCGCCAGCGAACGCTGGGATTCCGGGGAGCTGTTTTTT.

The chain employs TRBV7-9 and TRBJ1-1, with D unclear. CDR1 and CDR2 (germline): SEHNR, FQNEAQ (reference sequence). The CDR3 totals 15 residues. V lost 3 bases and J lost 6, with 17 bases in between. The CDR3 DNA reads as TGTGCCAGCAGCTTTTTTGGGGTCGGCGGCCCTGAAGCTTTCTTT. It yields the protein CASSFFGVGGPEAFF.

V is TRBV6-1 and J is TRBJ2-7; D remains ambiguous. The CDR3 contains 12 residues. In germline, CDR1 is MNHNS, CDR2 SASEGT. Trimming stripped 8 bases from V and 3 bases from J, with 11 bases between. In DNA form, the CDR3 reads TGTGCCAGCTACTGGAAGAACTACGAGCAGTACTTC. It specifies CASYWKNYEQYF.

The table lists this clonotype with a few counts. Written as DNA, the CDR3 is TGTGCCAGCAGTGAATCGTACAAAACAGGGGAATATGGCTACACCTTC. Encoded protein: CASSESYKTGEYGYTF. The chain recombines TRBV6-1 with TRBJ1-2; the match to TRBD1 covers 7 bases. The germline CDR1 and CDR2 sequences are MNHNS and SASEGT. Trimming cost V 2 bases and J 5 bases; bases outside gene matches: 11. The CDR3 covers 16 residues.

This clonotype was detected ten times or more. The CDR3 here is CASRQGGYTF. CDR3 in DNA: TGTGCCAGCAGACAGGGTGGCTACACCTTC. The chain employs TRBV6-2 or TRBV6-3 and TRBJ1-2, with D tentatively TRBD1 (6 bases). The CDR3 is 10 amino acids. Between the trimmed V and J ends, which lost 6 bases and 7 bases, there was a span of 6 bases. Germline V gene sequence: CDR1 MNHEY, CDR2 SVGEGT.

This chain joins TRBV9 and TRBJ2-1; no clear D gene. The germline gives CDR1 SGDLS, CDR2 YYNGEE. CDR3 size: 13 residues. Trimming pared 1 base from V and 12 bases from J, leaving 14 bases between. The CDR3 spells CASSVTGRNRQFF. Here the CDR3 DNA reads TGTGCCAGCAGCGTAACGGGTCGGAATCGGCAGTTCTTC.

The chain employs TRBV3-1 and TRBJ1-1; 7 bases agree with TRBD1. The germline V gene encodes CDR1 LGHDT and CDR2 YNNKEL (reference sequence). The CDR3 length is 18 residues. V lost 1 base and J lost 2; bases outside the gene matches: 13. The CDR3 region has the DNA TGTGCCAGCAGCCAAGCGTACAGTTCCAGGGGGGCCAACACTGAAGCTTTCTTT. It encodes CASSQAYSSRGANTEAFF.

The rearrangement joins TRBV12-3 or TRBV12-4 to TRBJ1-2, with D perhaps TRBD1 (5 bases). Trimming pared 6 bases from V and 6 bases from J, leaving 20 bases between. CDR3 length equals 15 residues. The CDR3 loop reads CASRPNRGERNGYTF. CDR3 DNA: TGTGCCAGCAGACCTAATCGGGGGGAGAGGAATGGCTACACCTTC.

This rearrangement joins TRBV10-1 to TRBJ1-4; possibly TRBD1 for D (5 bases). The CDR3 is 14 residues long. Trimming shortened V by 3 bases and J by 8 bases, and 13 bases separated the two germline ends. Germline V gene sequence: CDR1 WNHNN, CDR2 SYGVQD (reference sequence). The CDR3 bases are TGCGCCAGCAGTGATTCCAGGGCGGGCGAAAAACTGTTTTTT. Protein sequence: CASSDSRAGEKLFF.

This clonotype was found many times. This chain joins TRBV27 and TRBJ1-2; 8 bases are a match to TRBD1. The CDR3 has 12 residues. V shed 10 bases and J 5 bases; nucleotides not matched to a gene: 6. Germline lookup yields CDR1 MNHEY and CDR2 SMNVEV (reference sequence). The CDR3 nucleotides read TGTGCCAACTTGGACAGGGCTTATGGCTACACCTTC. Encoded protein: CANLDRAYGYTF.

This rearrangement joins TRBV28 to TRBJ1-5; perhaps TRBD1 as D (5 bases). The CDR3 has 12 amino acids. The germline CDR1 and CDR2 sequences are MDHEN and SYDVKM. The V gene lost 6 bases and the J gene lost 9 bases, with 12 bases spanning the gap. The CDR3 reads CASRRTGGPQHF. The CDR3, as DNA: TGTGCCAGCAGACGGACTGGGGGGCCCCAGCATTTT.

This clonotype was observed a handful of times. The gene calls are TRBV27 and TRBJ1-2, with D perhaps matching TRBD1 (6 bases). This CDR3 region has 15 residues. V lost 4 bases to trimming and J lost 4 bases, with 16 bases between them. Germline CDR1 and CDR2: MNHEY and SMNVEV (reference sequence). The CDR3 here is CASSYGGLGGYGYTF. The DNA for the CDR3 is TGTGCCAGCAGTTATGGGGGGCTCGGGGGCTATGGCTACACCTTC.

This clonotype turned up a few times. This rearrangement joins TRBV6-1 to TRBJ2-7; tentatively, D is TRBD1 (5 bases). Germline loops: CDR1 MNHNS, CDR2 SASEGT. V shed 4 bases and J shed 2 bases, with 12 bases lying between them. CDR3 length: 14 residues. CDR3: CASSAGYGTYEQYF. The CDR3 DNA is TGTGCCAGCAGTGCAGGGTATGGGACCTACGAGCAGTACTTC.

This clonotype was observed a few times. The chain uses TRBV20-1 and TRBJ2-1; 12 bases are shared with TRBD2. Germline V gene data show CDR1 as DFQATT and CDR2 as SNEGSKA (reference sequence). V was clipped by 2 bases and J by 2 bases; unmatched bases: 10. The CDR3 covers 18 residues. CDR3 residues: CSARHTPLAGGTYNEQFF. CDR3 sequence (DNA): TGCAGTGCTAGACACACCCCACTAGCGGGGGGTACCTACAATGAGCAGTTCTTC.